A single sample gave rise to the 30 T cell receptor beta chains below, sequenced in a study of T cell repertoires in cytomegalovirus infection. No cognate antigen is known for these TCRs. Using its own MiXCR run on the reads, TCRdb lists one record per CDR3 protein. Of fewer than 1,000,000 distinct CDR3 sequences in the sample, around 32% are singletons; the top ten hold roughly an eighth. The starting material was cultured CD8+ T cells from PBMCs, obtained from culture after CMV antigen stimulation. The receptors here all came from a human donor in good health (CMV status not recorded). Some clones in this sample may be carry-over from other donors' samples.

This clonotype was counted between two and nine times. J is TRBJ2-3 and V is TRBV28; possibly TRBD2 for D (5 bases). The CDR3 is 14 amino acids. CDR1 MDHEN and CDR2 SYDVKM come from the germline V gene. V was clipped by 8 bases and J by 0 bases, with 12 bases between them. In nucleotides, the CDR3 is TGTGCCAGCGGGTCGGACTCTAGCACAGATACGCAGTATTTT. This encodes CASGSDSSTDTQYF.

The chain employs TRBV5-5 and TRBJ1-1, with no clear D. Trimming stripped 7 bases from V and 3 bases from J, with 13 bases between. The CDR3 is 13 amino acids. Germline assignment: CDR1 SGHKS and CDR2 YYEKEE (reference sequence). CDR3 in DNA: TGTGCCAGCCAATTGGGTATTTACACTGAAGCTTTCTTT. Protein sequence: CASQLGIYTEAFF.

V and J are TRBV7-9 and TRBJ2-7; 7 bases align to TRBD1. The CDR3 is 12 residues long. The trim removed 5 bases at V and 6 bases at J, leaving 4 bases unmatched. Germline V gives CDR1 SEHNR, CDR2 FQNEAQ (reference sequence). The CDR3 is CASSENRGEQYF. CDR3 coding DNA: TGTGCCAGCAGCGAAAACAGGGGCGAGCAGTACTTC.

The chain recombines TRBV7-9 with TRBJ1-1; possible D gene TRBD1, 5 bases. Germline V gene lookup returns CDR1 SEHNR and CDR2 FQNEAQ (reference sequence). The ends were cut back, 4 bases at V and 0 bases at J, with 15 bases in the middle. The CDR3 consists of 16 residues. The CDR3 nucleotides are TGTGCCAGCAGCTCCTCGGGGCTACCTGTGAACACTGAAGCTTTCTTT. Its protein product is CASSSSGLPVNTEAFF.

On this clonotype: The junction shows a germline mismatch at one end, possibly a read error. This rearrangement joins TRBV6-2 or TRBV6-3 to TRBJ2-1, with 9 positions matching TRBD2. The CDR3 sequence is 17 residues long. Germline values: CDR1 MNHEY, CDR2 SVGEGT. The CDR3 region is CARSGASGDASYNEQFF. DNA for the CDR3: TGTGCCCGCAGTGGGGCTAGCGGGGACGCCTCCTACAATGAGCAGTTCTTC.

This clonotype was counted only a few times. This chain uses TRBV10-2 with TRBJ2-1, with 8 bases lining up with TRBD2. The germline gives CDR1 WSHSY, CDR2 SAAADI. The CDR3 contains 14 residues. The ends lost 4 bases at V and 7 bases at J; junction bases unmatched: 6. CDR3 amino acids: CASSAAAGVNEQFF. CDR3 sequence (DNA): TGCGCCAGCAGTGCCGCAGCGGGGGTAAATGAGCAGTTCTTC.

This clonotype was seen just once. This clone may be a read error of a much larger clone one base away. J is TRBJ2-3 and V is TRBV7-2; no definite D call. This CDR3 comprises 14 residues. In germline, CDR1 is SGHTA, CDR2 FQGNSA. This chain's CDR3 is CANSSYAPGDTQYF. CDR3 nucleotides: TGTGCCAACAGCTCGTATGCTCCGGGAGATACGCAGTATTTT.

The V and J genes are TRBV27 and TRBJ1-1; D not resolved. The V end lost 8 bases, the J end lost 1 base, and 14 bases lay between the germline ends. Germline values: CDR1 MNHEY, CDR2 SMNVEV (reference sequence). This CDR3 region has 14 residues. CDR3: CASALVRSNTEAFF. The CDR3 DNA reads TGTGCCAGCGCTTTGGTAAGGTCGAACACTGAAGCTTTCTTT.

The V call is TRBV15, the J call TRBJ1-1; D call uncertain. The germline V gene has CDR1 LNHNV and CDR2 YYDKDF (reference sequence). Trimming cost V 0 bases and J 3 bases, with 23 bases left between them. This CDR3 contains 19 residues. The CDR3 region is CATSRDPLARVGLDTEAFF. The CDR3, as DNA: TGTGCCACCAGCAGAGATCCGCTTGCCCGGGTAGGACTTGACACTGAAGCTTTCTTT. Full variable domain (remainder filled in from reference TRBV15 and TRBJ1-1): DAMVIQNPRYQVTQFGKPVTLSCSQTLNHNVMYWYQQKSSQAPKLLFHYYDKDFNNEADTPDNFQSRRPNTSFCFLDIRSPGLGDTAMYLCATSRDPLARVGLDTEAFFGQGTRLTVV.

This clonotype was counted ten times or more. The V call is TRBV7-6, the J call TRBJ1-5, with D possibly being TRBD1 (6 bases). Per germline, CDR1 SGHVS and CDR2 FNYEAQ. Trimming shortened V by 0 bases and J by 2 bases, and 8 bases separated the two germline ends. CDR3 length: 15 residues. This CDR3 reads CASSLAAGGNQPQHF. The CDR3 bases are TGTGCCAGCAGCTTAGCCGCAGGGGGCAATCAGCCCCAGCATTTT. Drawing the rest from reference TRBV7-6 and TRBJ1-5, the complete variable domain is GAGVSQSPRYKVTKRGQDVALRCDPISGHVSLYWYRQALGQGPEFLTYFNYEAQQDKSGLPNDRFSAERPEGSISTLTIQRTEQRDSAMYRCASSLAAGGNQPQHFGDGTRLSIL.

This clonotype has only a few counts. The genes are TRBV7-6 and TRBJ2-5; TRBD1 aligns across 9 bases. The CDR3 runs 16 residues. V lost 4 bases and J lost 0; bases outside the gene matches: 6. Germline assignment: CDR1 SGHVS and CDR2 FNYEAQ. The CDR3 is CASSSTGGADQETQYF. As DNA, the CDR3 is TGTGCCAGCAGCTCAACAGGGGGCGCGGACCAAGAGACCCAGTACTTC.

The chain carries TRBV7-9 and TRBJ1-4; possible D gene TRBD1, 6 bases. The CDR3 consists of 16 residues. The V end was cut by 5 bases, the J end by 2 bases, with 15 bases between. CDR1 and CDR2 (germline): SEHNR, FQNEAQ (reference sequence). The DNA of the CDR3 is TGTGCCAGCAGCCCAGGGGAGCGGGGTACTAATGAAAAACTGTTTTTT. This codes for CASSPGERGTNEKLFF.

This clonotype came up many times. A much larger clonotype is one base distant, so this may be a read error. CDR3 sequence: CASSLERASTDTQYF. CDR3 nucleotide sequence: TGTGCCAGCAGCTTAGAGCGGGCTAGCACAGATACGCAGTATTTT. The J gene is TRBJ2-3, the V gene TRBV7-9, with D possibly matching TRBD2 (6 bases). V dropped 1 base and J dropped 0 bases, with 8 bases sitting between them. The germline V gene encodes CDR1 SEHNR and CDR2 FQNEAQ (reference sequence). The CDR3 contains 15 residues. Combining the CDR3 with reference TRBV7-9 and TRBJ2-3 gives the whole variable domain DTGVSQNPRHKITKRGQNVTFRCDPISEHNRLYWYRQTLGQGPEFLTYFQNEAQLEKSRLLSDRFSAERPKGSFSTLEIQRTEQGDSAMYLCASSLERASTDTQYFGPGTRLTVL.

This clonotype was counted only a few times. The chain couples TRBV4-2 to TRBJ1-1; unclear D gene. Germline CDR1 and CDR2: LGHNA and YNFKEQ. Trimming removed 0 bases from V and 4 bases from J, with 21 bases in between. The length of the CDR3 is 18 residues. The DNA for the CDR3 is TGTGCCAGCAGCCAAGATGGGGATAAAGGTGGGATCATCACTGAAGCTTTCTTT. Protein product: CASSQDGDKGGIITEAFF.

The chain is built from TRBV6-6 and TRBJ1-1, with D unresolved. The germline V gene encodes CDR1 MNHNY and CDR2 SVGAGI (reference sequence). This CDR3 comprises 14 residues. With 0 bases removed from V and 5 bases from J, the gap between germline ends came to 10 bases. Here the CDR3 reads CASSYSTKFTEAFF. CDR3 DNA: TGTGCCAGCAGTTACTCAACCAAGTTTACTGAAGCTTTCTTT.

The chain has TRBV7-2 and TRBJ1-1; D call uncertain. V lost 1 base and J 7 bases, leaving 7 bases between the germline ends. This CDR3 contains 12 residues. Germline V CDR1 and CDR2: SGHTA, FQGNSA. The CDR3 region has the DNA TGTGCCAGCAGCTTAGGGTCCGTTGAAGCTTTCTTT. Its protein is CASSLGSVEAFF.

The CDR3 spells CASSSGPMNTEAFF. In DNA form, the CDR3 reads TGTGCCAGTAGTTCAGGACCTATGAACACTGAAGCTTTCTTT. The rearrangement uses TRBV19 and TRBJ1-1; unclear D gene. The CDR3 sequence is 14 residues long. V was trimmed by 5 bases and J by 0 bases, leaving 10 bases between them. CDR1 LNHDA and CDR2 SQIVND come from the germline V gene (reference sequence).

The chain has TRBV4-1 and TRBJ1-6, with no clear D. The CDR3 runs 15 residues. The V and J ends lost 0 bases and 7 bases respectively, with 10 bases between them. Germline CDR1 reads MGHRA; CDR2 reads YSYEKL. The CDR3 DNA reads as TGCGCCAGCAGCCAAGATAGCACACCCAATTCACCCCTCCACTTT. Encoded protein: CASSQDSTPNSPLHF.

This clonotype was seen a handful of times. This rearrangement joins TRBV27 to TRBJ2-7, with TRBD1 matching over 10 bases. The CDR3 is made up of 14 amino acids. Trimming took 3 bases from V and 3 from J; bases not matched to a gene: 2. In germline, CDR1 is MNHEY, CDR2 SMNVEV (reference sequence). In nucleotides, the CDR3 is TGTGCCAGCAGTTTTGGGGACAGGGGCTACGAGCAGTACTTC. The encoded protein is CASSFGDRGYEQYF.

This clonotype showed up just a few times. The chain recombines TRBV27 with TRBJ1-5; unclear D gene. Germline V CDR1 and CDR2: MNHEY, SMNVEV (reference sequence). CDR3 length: 15 amino acids. Trimming left V 2 bases short and J 2 bases short, with 10 bases between. Here the CDR3 reads CASSLRGPRNQPQHF. The CDR3 region has the DNA TGTGCCAGCAGTTTAAGAGGTCCACGCAATCAGCCCCAGCATTTT.

The gene calls are TRBV9 and TRBJ1-2; a possible D gene is TRBD1 (5 bases). Germline CDR1 and CDR2: SGDLS and YYNGEE. With 3 bases removed from V and 6 bases from J, the gap between germline ends came to 15 bases. The CDR3 has 14 residues. The CDR3, as DNA: TGTGCCAGCAGCGCCCTTCGGGGCGGGGATGGCTACACCTTC. Translated: CASSALRGGDGYTF.

This clonotype has only a few counts. The chain combines TRBV12-5 with TRBJ2-1; unclear D gene. The germline CDR1 and CDR2 sequences are LGHNT and FRNRAP. CDR3 size: 13 residues. Trimming cost V 2 bases and J 4 bases, with 6 bases left between them. The CDR3 spells CASGLNTYNEQFF. The CDR3 DNA sequence: TGTGCTAGTGGTTTGAATACTTACAATGAGCAGTTCTTC.

V and J are TRBV10-3 and TRBJ2-7; D is possibly TRBD2 (5 bases). This CDR3 comprises 11 residues. With 8 bases removed from V and 2 bases from J, the gap between germline ends came to 7 bases. The germline V gene encodes CDR1 ENHRY and CDR2 SYGVKD. The CDR3 DNA sequence: TGTGCCATCGGAGCGGCCTACGAGCAGTACGTC. Residues: CAIGAAYEQYV.

This clonotype was found many times. The DNA of the CDR3 is TGTGCCAGCAGCTTAGTGGCCGGGGAGGCCACTGAAGCTTTCTTT. It yields the protein CASSLVAGEATEAFF. The chain is built from TRBV7-2 and TRBJ1-1; D is uncertain. The CDR3 has 15 amino acids. Germline-derived CDR1 and CDR2 are SGHTA and FQGNSA. V shed 1 base and J shed 4 bases, with 13 bases lying between them.

This clonotype was detected a few times. This chain uses TRBV6-1 with TRBJ2-1; TRBD2 matches 9 bases. The V segment lost 8 bases and the J segment 4 bases; nucleotides outside the gene matches: 6. The CDR3 is made up of 14 amino acids. Germline loops: CDR1 MNHNS, CDR2 SASEGT. Written as DNA, the CDR3 is TGTGCCAGCTTCGGGCGGGGGGGATACAATGAGCAGTTCTTC. Its translation is CASFGRGGYNEQFF.

J is TRBJ2-3 and V is TRBV24-1; 7 positions match TRBD1. Germline-derived CDR1 and CDR2 are KGHDR and SFDVKD. Trimming cost V 4 bases and J 6 bases; bases outside gene matches: 6. The length of the CDR3 is 14 residues. The CDR3 DNA reads TGTGCCACCAGTGACCCTGACAGGGCGGATACGCAGTATTTT. It translates to CATSDPDRADTQYF.

This chain joins TRBV5-1 and TRBJ2-3; 7 bases line up with TRBD2. The CDR3 contains 16 residues. Germline V gene data show CDR1 as SGHRS and CDR2 as YFSETQ. V lost 0 bases to trimming and J lost 4 bases; unmatched junction nucleotides: 8. The CDR3 DNA follows: TGCGCCAGCAGCTTGGGGACGCATGGGGGGGCAGATACGCAGTATTTT. As protein: CASSLGTHGGADTQYF.

Only a few counts were recorded for this clonotype. CDR3 amino acids: CASSLGIGTEAFF. The CDR3 nucleotides are TGTGCCAGCAGTTTGGGTATAGGCACTGAAGCTTTCTTT. The chain links TRBV27 to TRBJ1-1; D call uncertain. CDR3 length: 13 amino acids. The V and J ends lost 3 bases and 4 bases respectively, with 9 bases between them. Germline loops: CDR1 MNHEY, CDR2 SMNVEV (reference sequence).

This clonotype was found many times. The chain combines TRBV7-8 with TRBJ1-5; 7 nucleotides match TRBD1. The J segment lost 4 bases and the V segment lost 5 bases, leaving 8 bases of the junction unmatched. Per germline, CDR1 SGHVS and CDR2 FQNEAQ. The CDR3 sequence is 15 residues long. The CDR3 nucleotides are TGTGCCAGCAGCCCCTATGCAGGGGGAAATCAGCCCCAGCATTTT. Translation gives CASSPYAGGNQPQHF.

V usage is TRBV12-3 or TRBV12-4 and J usage is TRBJ2-6; tentative D call: TRBD2 (5 bases). The CDR3 covers 15 residues. V was trimmed by 6 bases and J by 0 bases, leaving 9 bases between them. This CDR3 reads CASRDSDSGANVLTF. CDR3 DNA sequence: TGTGCCAGCAGGGACTCAGACTCTGGGGCCAACGTCCTGACTTTC.